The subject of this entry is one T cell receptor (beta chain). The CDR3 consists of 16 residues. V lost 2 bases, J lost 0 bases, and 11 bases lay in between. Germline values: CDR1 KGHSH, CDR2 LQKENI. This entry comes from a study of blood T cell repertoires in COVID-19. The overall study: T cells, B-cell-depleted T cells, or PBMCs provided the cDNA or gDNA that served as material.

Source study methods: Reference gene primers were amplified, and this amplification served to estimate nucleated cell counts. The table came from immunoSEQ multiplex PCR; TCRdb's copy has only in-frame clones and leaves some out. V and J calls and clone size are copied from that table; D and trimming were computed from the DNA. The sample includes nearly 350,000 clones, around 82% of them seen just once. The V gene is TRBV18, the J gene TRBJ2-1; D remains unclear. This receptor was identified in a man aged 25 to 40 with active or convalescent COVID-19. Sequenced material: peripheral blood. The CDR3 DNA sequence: TGTGCCAGCTCACCATTCTCTAGGAGCTCCTACAATGAGCAGTTCTTC. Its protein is CASSPFSRSSYNEQFF.